Given below is one TCR beta chain in context. The identical CDR3 is also encoded by other nucleotide sequences in the sample. This entry comes from a study of shared clonotypes between healthy human individuals. About the research overall: Researchers drew samples from two women and a few men aged 18 to 49. CD4 naive cells filled three plates per donor, CD4 memory three, CD8 naive two and CD8 memory one.

TCRdb keeps only in-frame clones here, not all; method: immunoSEQ multiplex PCR. This table has more than 2 million clones, approximately 96% appearing once. The source of this sequence is a man younger than 35 in good health. Sequenced: naive CD4+ T cells sorted from blood. Subset denoted: CD45RA+ positively selected.

CDR3: CASSVEDSSTDTQYF. The CDR3 bases are TGTGCCAGCAGCGTAGAGGACTCAAGCACAGATACGCAGTATTTT. The chain couples TRBV9 to TRBJ2-3; D may be TRBD2 (5 bases). The ends were cut back, 0 bases at V and 0 bases at J, with 8 bases in the middle. The CDR3 has 15 amino acids. Germline-derived CDR1 and CDR2 are SGDLS and YYNGEE.